Presented here are 17 T cell receptor beta chains from one specimen sequenced in a study of OX40 agonist ivuxolimab in advanced cancers. Using immunoSEQ multiplex PCR, the repertoire was profiled, and TCRdb retains in-frame clones only, with some absent. The table records about 22,000 clones, under 85% of them present only once. The input for sequencing was CD4+ or CD8+ T cells sorted from blood, taken in a trial of the OX40 agonist ivuxolimab. The source is an adult with an advanced solid tumor such as melanoma, head and neck, liver or kidney cancer.

This chain joins TRBV7-6 and TRBJ2-7; 7 bases are shared with TRBD1. The CDR3 is 13 residues long. Losses at the gene ends were 5 bases for V and 6 bases for J; bases not matched to a gene: 7. CDR1 SGHVS and CDR2 FNYEAQ come from the germline V gene. CDR3 sequence reads: CASSPSGTVEQYF. In DNA, the CDR3 is TGTGCCAGCAGCCCGTCCGGGACAGTCGAGCAGTACTTC.

This clone is large by share. The V gene is TRBV25-1, the J gene TRBJ2-7, with TRBD1 matching over 8 bases. The J segment lost 5 bases and the V segment lost 7 bases, leaving 1 base of the junction unmatched. Germline V lookup: CDR1 MGHDK, CDR2 SYGVNS. The CDR3 sequence is 11 residues long. CDR3 bases: TGTGCCAGCACAGGGGGCAACGAGCAGTACTTC. Protein product: CASTGGNEQYF.

The CDR3 loop is CASSLYPSADTQYF. The DNA of the CDR3 is TGTGCCAGCAGTTTATACCCTAGCGCAGATACGCAGTATTTT. The chain couples TRBV27 to TRBJ2-3, with D possibly TRBD2 on 6 matching bases. Trimming cost V 1 base and J 4 bases, with 9 bases left between them. This CDR3 has 14 residues. Germline values: CDR1 MNHEY, CDR2 SMNVEV (reference sequence).

This clone showed up just a few times. The CDR3 coding sequence is TGTGCCAGCAGCTCTCAGAGACTTCCGGGACAGGGATCTGAAAAACTGTTTTTT. It encodes CASSSQRLPGQGSEKLFF. This rearrangement joins TRBV9 to TRBJ1-4, with 9 bases aligning to TRBD1. Germline V lookup: CDR1 SGDLS, CDR2 YYNGEE. J was trimmed by 7 bases and V by 4 bases; bases with no gene match: 17. The CDR3 sequence is 18 residues long.

This chain joins TRBV9 and TRBJ1-1, with D uncertain. CDR1 is SGDLS, CDR2 YYNGEE, per germline. CDR3 length: 12 amino acids. V was trimmed by 0 bases and J by 3 bases, leaving 3 bases between them. CDR3 in amino acids: CASSVGDTEAFF. CDR3 DNA: TGTGCCAGCAGCGTAGGGGACACTGAAGCTTTCTTT.

The V gene is TRBV5-6, the J gene TRBJ2-7; tentatively, D is TRBD1 (6 bases). V lost 0 bases, J lost 2 bases, and 9 bases lay in between. Looked up from germline, CDR1 is SGHDT and CDR2 is YYEEEE. This CDR3 is built from 14 residues. As DNA, the CDR3 is TGTGCCAGCAGCTTGGGGCGACAGGCCTACGAGCAGTACTTC. Amino acids: CASSLGRQAYEQYF.

The chain is built from TRBV4-3 and TRBJ2-1, with unresolved D. The CDR3 contains 14 residues. Germline V gene sequence: CDR1 LGHNA, CDR2 YSLEER. V gave up 1 base and J gave up 4 bases, with 8 bases separating them. The CDR3 region is CASSQAHQYNEQFF. The CDR3 bases are TGCGCCAGCAGCCAAGCGCATCAGTACAATGAGCAGTTCTTC.

The genes are TRBV7-7 and TRBJ2-1, with 7 nucleotides matching TRBD2. CDR1 and CDR2 from the germline V gene are SSHAT and FNYEAQ (reference sequence). CDR3 length: 15 amino acids. After removal of 0 bases from V and 5 bases from J, the junction contained 4 bases not matched to a gene. The CDR3 spells CASSLAGTTHNEQFF. In DNA, the CDR3 is TGTGCCAGCAGCTTAGCGGGGACTACGCACAATGAGCAGTTCTTC.

CDR3 amino acids: CASSLSPPRSSNEQFF. Written as DNA, the CDR3 is TGTGCCAGCAGTTTATCGCCCCCCAGGAGTTCCAATGAGCAGTTCTTC. V is TRBV27 and J is TRBJ2-1; D uncertain. CDR1 is MNHEY and CDR2 is SMNVEV in the germline V gene (reference sequence). V lost 0 bases and J 6 bases, leaving 15 bases between the germline ends. There are 16 residues in the CDR3.

In this sample, this clone turned up a few times. The rearrangement links TRBV4-1 to TRBJ1-5, with a weak D call TRBD1 (5 bases). Per germline, CDR1 MGHRA and CDR2 YSYEKL. The CDR3 runs 15 residues. Trimming left V 1 base short and J 1 base short, with 8 bases between. The CDR3 sequence: CASSQVWGSNQPQHF. The CDR3 DNA reads TGCGCCAGCAGCCAAGTCTGGGGGAGCAATCAGCCCCAGCATTTT.

The chain uses TRBV6-1 and TRBJ2-3; D ambiguous. Trimming left V 6 bases short and J 2 bases short, with 9 bases between. This CDR3 is built from 13 residues. CDR1 MNHNS and CDR2 SASEGT come from the germline V gene. The CDR3 spells CASSRRSTDTQYF. CDR3 bases: TGTGCCAGCAGCCGGAGATCCACAGATACGCAGTATTTT.

The rearrangement joins TRBV4-2 to TRBJ2-2; D is perhaps TRBD1 or TRBD2 (5 bases each). Between the trimmed V and J ends, which lost 0 bases and 4 bases, there was a span of 9 bases. CDR1 and CDR2 (germline): LGHNA, YNFKEQ. This CDR3 is 15 amino acids long. CDR3 amino acids: CASSQDPGATGELFF. The CDR3 nucleotides are TGTGCCAGCAGCCAAGATCCCGGGGCCACCGGGGAGCTGTTTTTT.

This clone is a singleton in its sample. The rearrangement links TRBV11-1 to TRBJ2-6, with D hard to call. Germline CDR1 SGHAT, CDR2 FQDESV (reference sequence). Trimming removed 1 base at V and 0 bases at J, with 7 bases between. The CDR3 has 16 amino acids. CDR3 protein: CASSLGPGSGANVLTF. In DNA, the CDR3 is TGTGCCAGCAGCTTAGGTCCAGGCTCTGGGGCCAACGTCCTGACTTTC.

This rearrangement joins TRBV6-5 to TRBJ2-7; D is possibly TRBD1 (6 bases). CDR1 and CDR2 (germline): MNHEY, SVGAGI. V was cut by 6 bases and J by 0 bases, with 9 bases left in between. This CDR3 has 13 residues. The CDR3 coding sequence is TGTGCCAGCAGCCCAGGGGTCTCCTACGAGCAGTACTTC. Its protein is CASSPGVSYEQYF.

Only a few counts were recorded for this clone. The chain couples TRBV10-2 to TRBJ2-1; TRBD2 matches at 7 bases. Germline V CDR1 and CDR2: WSHSY, SAAADI. The trim removed 2 bases at V and 3 bases at J, leaving 4 bases unmatched. The CDR3 extends over 15 amino acids. The CDR3 is CASSERWGGYNEQFF. CDR3 DNA: TGCGCCAGCAGTGAGAGGTGGGGGGGCTACAATGAGCAGTTCTTC.

This chain connects TRBV7-9 to TRBJ2-7, with TRBD1 as a possible D gene (6 bases). Looked up from germline, CDR1 is SEHNR and CDR2 is FQNEAQ (reference sequence). This CDR3 comprises 15 residues. Trimming took 5 bases from V and 2 from J, leaving 16 bases between them. DNA of the CDR3: TGTGCCAGCAGCGCTCGGGACAAGGAGGCCTACGAGCAGTACTTC. Translating it yields CASSARDKEAYEQYF.

The chain uses TRBV19 and TRBJ1-3, with TRBD1 matching 7 bases. V was pared by 3 bases and J by 0 bases, with 5 bases of the junction left unmatched. Per germline, CDR1 LNHDA and CDR2 SQIVND (reference sequence). This CDR3 contains 16 residues. This CDR3 is CASSISGGGSGNTIYF. CDR3 DNA: TGTGCCAGTAGTATCTCAGGGGGAGGCTCTGGAAACACCATATATTTT.